This is a list of T cell receptor beta chains from one sample in a study of blood T cells in healthy people across ages. TCRdb re-analysed the 5' RACE reads in MiXCR, keeping a single row per CDR3 protein. The sample has approximately 800,000 distinct CDR3 sequences; 56% are singletons. Sequencing was performed on blood. These receptors were collected from a man aged 40-50 years in good health. Each CDR3 is given with its conserved first and last residue. A D gene is named only where the DNA matches it firmly. Clone size is not always given. Where it is, it says once, few, many or a class for expanded clones.

TRBJ2-7 . . TRBV7-9 TGTGCCAGCAGCTTAGCGCCTCGCGGGGCATGGTACGAGCAGTACTTC CASSLAPRGAWYEQYF
TRBJ2-3 . TRBD2 TRBV9 TGTGCCAGCAGCGTAGAGGGACTAGCTGGTACGCAGTATTTT CASSVEGLAGTQYF
TRBJ2-1 . . TRBV5-8 TGTGCCAGCAGCTTGGGATGGGGCAGGGATCCCTACAATGAGCAGTTCTTC CASSLGWGRDPYNEQFF
TRBJ2-7 . . TRBV29-1 TGCAGCGTTGAGGGTAGAGGCAATGAGCAGTACTTC CSVEGRGNEQYF
TRBJ2-1 few TRBD1 TRBV7-2 TGTGCCAGCAGCTGGACAGGGGGTGGTGAGCAGTTCTTC CASSWTGGGEQFF
TRBJ2-7 . . TRBV20-1 TGCAGTGCGGTCCGTACTATCCCTTACGAGCAGTACTTC CSAVRTIPYEQYF
TRBJ2-1 once . TRBV7-2 TGTGCCAGCAGCTTAATCCACAGGGAGCAGTTCTTC CASSLIHREQFF
TRBJ2-7 . . TRBV6-5 TGTGTCAGCAGTTGGACAGTAGCCTCCTACGAGCAGTACTTC CVSSWTVASYEQYF
TRBJ2-5 once . TRBV7-2 TGTGCCAGCAGCCCACCGGGACCTAGGAGGGAGACCCAGTACTTC CASSPPGPRRETQYF
TRBJ1-4 few . TRBV6-5 TGTGCCAGCAGTTTAGAGCCCTATAATGAAAAACTGTTTTTT CASSLEPYNEKLFF
TRBJ2-1 many . TRBV29-1 TGCAGCGTACCCCAAGTGGGATACAATGAGCAGTTCTTC CSVPQVGYNEQFF
TRBJ2-5 few . TRBV15 TGTGCCACCAGCAGGGACCCAGGGTGGTCGGAGACCCAGTACTTC CATSRDPGWSETQYF
TRBJ2-1 . TRBD1 TRBV24-1 TGTGCCACCAGTGATTTCTCCGGGACAGGGGGCAATGAGCAGTTCTTC CATSDFSGTGGNEQFF
TRBJ2-7 . TRBD2 TRBV7-9 TGTGCCAGCAGCAAAACTAGCGGGAATATCTACGAGCAGTACTTC CASSKTSGNIYEQYF
TRBJ2-3 few . TRBV29-1 TGCAGCCTGAAGCCCGACAGGTTGGATACGCAGTATTTT CSLKPDRLDTQYF
TRBJ1-2 few TRBD1 TRBV27 TGTGCCAGCAGTTTATCCTTACAGGGGAACTATGGCTACACCTTC CASSLSLQGNYGYTF
TRBJ2-1 few TRBD1 TRBV12-3/TRBV12-4 TGTGCCAGCAGCATCGGACAGGGGGACCAGTTCTTC CASSIGQGDQFF
TRBJ2-4 . TRBD1 TRBV11-2 TGTGCCAGCAGCTTTGCGGGACAGGTTAACATTCAGTACTTC CASSFAGQVNIQYF
TRBJ2-7 . . TRBV15 TGTGCCACCTCCCGGACAGCTTCGAGCTCCTACGAGCAGTACTTC CATSRTASSSYEQYF
TRBJ2-3 once . TRBV4-2 TGTGCCAGCAGCCAAGGACCCGGACTCCCAGATACGCAGTATTTT CASSQGPGLPDTQYF
TRBJ2-3 . TRBD1 TRBV11-3 TGTGCCAGCAGCGACAAGGGACAGGGAGGCACAGATACGCAGTATTTT CASSDKGQGGTDTQYF
TRBJ2-1 . . TRBV20-1 TGCAGTGCTGGGATAACGGGACCCTACAATGAGCAGTTCTTC CSAGITGPYNEQFF
TRBJ1-6 . . TRBV6-1 TGTGCCAGCAGTGCCCTCGCAGGGGATAATTCACCCCTCCACTTT CASSALAGDNSPLHF
TRBJ2-7 . TRBD1 TRBV7-2 TGTGCCAGCAGCTTAGGGACAGGGGGCGATAAGCAGTACTTC CASSLGTGGDKQYF
TRBJ2-1 . . TRBV3-1 TGTGCCAGCAGCCGGGATGTCCCCACGACCAATGAGCAGTTCTTC CASSRDVPTTNEQFF
TRBJ2-4 . TRBD2 TRBV5-1 TGCGCCAGCAGCTTGGAAGCGCGGGAGGGTCGGAGCAAAAACATTCAGTACTTC CASSLEAREGRSKNIQYF
TRBJ1-2 . . TRBV10-3 TGTGCCATCACGGCACAGGTGAACTATGGCTACACCTTC CAITAQVNYGYTF
TRBJ1-2 . . TRBV5-1 TGCGCCAGCAGCTTGGCCGGGGTCTTAAACTATGGCTACACCTTC CASSLAGVLNYGYTF
TRBJ2-7 . TRBD2 TRBV7-2 TGTGCCAGCAGACCGGGGGGGGGCACCTACGAGCAGTACTTC CASRPGGGTYEQYF
TRBJ2-3 . TRBD1 TRBV28 TGTGCCAGCAGTTTCCGGACAGGGGGCCTTACAGATACGCAGTATTTT CASSFRTGGLTDTQYF
TRBJ2-1 . . TRBV20-1 TGCAGTGCTAGATCCTATGGTGAGCAGTTCTTC CSARSYGEQFF
TRBJ2-7 . . TRBV6-2/TRBV6-3 TGTGCCAGCAGAGCCTTTTCCGAGCAGTACTTC CASRAFSEQYF
TRBJ2-5 . . TRBV7-6 TGTGCCAGCAGCTTAGACCCATCGCGGCAAGAGACCCAGTACTTC CASSLDPSRQETQYF
TRBJ2-1 . . TRBV9 TGTGCCAGCAGCGCCCCCGGGACTCGCCAAGAGCAGTTCTTC CASSAPGTRQEQFF
TRBJ1-6 few . TRBV27 TGTGCCAGCAGTTTGGGACGGTATAATTCACCCCTCCACTTT CASSLGRYNSPLHF
TRBJ2-3 . TRBD2 TRBV20-1 TGCAGTGCTAGAAAAGGACTAGGCACAGATACGCAGTATTTT CSARKGLGTDTQYF
TRBJ2-1 . . TRBV20-1 TGCAGTGCTAGCAAGTTGGAGGGGACATACAATGAGCAGTTCTTC CSASKLEGTYNEQFF
TRBJ2-7 . . TRBV11-2 TGTGCCAGCAATCGTGACAGTAGCTCCTACGAGCAGTACTTC CASNRDSSSYEQYF
TRBJ2-4 . . TRBV12-3/TRBV12-4 TGTGCCAGCAGTTTCTCCCGACAGTCTGCCAAAAACATTCAGTACTTC CASSFSRQSAKNIQYF
TRBJ2-1 . . TRBV24-1 TGTGCCACCAGTATGGCGTCAGGGGTGTCACTAGTCTCAAATGAGCAGTTCTTC CATSMASGVSLVSNEQFF
TRBJ2-3 . . TRBV24-1 TGTGCCACCAGTGATCGGGGCTGGGATACGGTCACAGATACGCAGTATTTT CATSDRGWDTVTDTQYF
TRBJ1-1 many . TRBV12-3/TRBV12-4 TGTGCCAGCAGCTTATCAGGGGACACTGAAGCTTTCTTT CASSLSGDTEAFF
TRBJ1-1 . TRBD1 TRBV5-1 TGCGCCAGCAATCGTGAGGGGGCGTCGTCTTCAGGTGAAGCTTTCTTT CASNREGASSSGEAFF
TRBJ2-7 few . TRBV27 TGTGCCAGCAGTTTACAGAAAGGCTACGAGCAGTACTTC CASSLQKGYEQYF
TRBJ1-6 . . TRBV12-3/TRBV12-4 TGTGCCAGCAGCCGCTCCGTTGGGGGGCTCGATTCACCCCTCCACTTT CASSRSVGGLDSPLHF
TRBJ2-7 few TRBD1 TRBV28 TGTGCCAGCAACCCGAGGACAGGGTCCTACGAGCAGTACTTC CASNPRTGSYEQYF
TRBJ1-2 . . TRBV20-1 TGCAGTGCACATGGGGGGGGTGCCTATGGCTACACCTTC CSAHGGGAYGYTF
TRBJ2-7 . TRBD2 TRBV5-1 TGCGCCAGCGCCCCCGGGACTAGCGGCGAGCAGTACTTC CASAPGTSGEQYF